This paragraph covers one TCR beta chain sequence. They ran version v3.0 of the immunoSEQ assay at survey level. Clones were sequenced by immunoSEQ multiplex PCR, and TCRdb holds only the in-frame ones, with some missing. The repertoire holds about 24,000 clones, with around 84% as singletons. The source of the sample is a study of long-term antiretroviral therapy in people with HIV. This CDR3 has 13 amino acids. Trimming pared 0 bases from V and 6 bases from J, leaving 6 bases between. CDR1 and CDR2 from the germline V gene are MNHEY and SVGAGI. The TCR sequence derives from a man in his thirties or forties with HIV. This specimen consisted of unsorted PBMCs, obtained roughly 6.1 years after starting antiretroviral therapy. This rearrangement joins TRBV6-5 to TRBJ2-1; D unresolved. CDR3 residues: CASSYSTSNEQFF. CDR3 in DNA: TGTGCCAGCAGTTACTCGACGTCCAATGAGCAGTTCTTC.